The table lists the clone carrying this T cell receptor beta chain with a few counts. Sampling times: baseline, cycle 4 day 1, cycle 7 day 1. Germline values: CDR1 SGHNT, CDR2 YYREEE (reference sequence). This CDR3 comprises 14 residues. J gave up 5 bases and V 4 bases, and 7 bases lay outside the gene matches. The data derive from a study of OX40 agonist ivuxolimab in advanced cancers. As for the study in general: Given to patients was ivuxolimab, an agonistic anti-OX40 (CD134) antibody. Patients were dosed intravenously with ivuxolimab at 0.01 to 10 mg/kg every 2 weeks.

Libraries were prepared by immunoSEQ multiplex PCR; TCRdb keeps only in-frame clonotypes and omits some of them. This table has fewer than 25,000 clones, roughly 85% appearing once. This chain uses TRBV5-4 with TRBJ2-5, with 8 bases aligning to TRBD2. This receptor was identified in an adult with an advanced solid tumor such as melanoma, head and neck, liver or kidney cancer. This specimen was CD4+ or CD8+ T cells sorted from blood, taken in a trial of the OX40 agonist ivuxolimab. CDR3 nucleotides: TGTGCCAGCAGCCGCCGGGGGGGAGAGGAGACCCAGTACTTC. Its protein product is CASSRRGGEETQYF. The complete variable domain, with remaining parts taken from reference TRBV5-4 and TRBJ2-5, reads ETGVTQSPTHLIKTRGQQVTLRCSSQSGHNTVSWYQQALGQGPQFIFQYYREEENGRGNFPPRFSGLQFPNYSSELNVNALELDDSALYLCASSRRGGEETQYFGPGTRLLVL.